This is a list of T cell receptor beta chains from one sample in a study of T-cell memory formation after mild COVID-19. Each CDR3 protein gets one entry after TCRdb re-called the 5' RACE reads with MiXCR. The table has some 440,000 distinct CDR3 sequences, roughly 25% seen once; the top ten hold about 12%. Sequencing input: PBMCs or a T cell subset sorted from them (not recorded which). These receptors all stem from an adult woman who had mild COVID-19 (a few samples of this study predate the infection). Cell type and time point are not known. The CDR3 runs from the conserved cysteine through the conserved F or W. Each record gives: CDR3 length, D gene, J gene, V gene, clone size, CDR3 DNA, CDR3 protein. The D gene is left open where the match is weak. Clone size is not always given. Where it is, it says once, few, many or a class for expanded clones.

CDR3 length: 15; D gene: TRBD2; J gene: TRBJ2-3; V gene: TRBV9; clone size: .; CDR3 DNA: TGTGCCAGCAGCGTATCCGGGACTAACCCCTATACGCAGTATTTT; CDR3 protein: CASSVSGTNPYTQYF
CDR3 length: 14; D gene: .; J gene: TRBJ2-2; V gene: TRBV27; clone size: few; CDR3 DNA: TGTGCCAGCAGTTTCGGCTTAAACACCGGGGAGCTGTTTTTT; CDR3 protein: CASSFGLNTGELFF
CDR3 length: 17; D gene: TRBD2; J gene: TRBJ2-3; V gene: TRBV11-2; clone size: few; CDR3 DNA: TGTGCCAGCAGCCCAAGACCGGGACTAGCGGGATTGCATACGCAGTATTTT; CDR3 protein: CASSPRPGLAGLHTQYF
CDR3 length: 12; D gene: .; J gene: TRBJ1-1; V gene: TRBV4-1; clone size: .; CDR3 DNA: TGCGCCAGCAGACAAAAGGCGGCTCCCGCTTTCTTT; CDR3 protein: CASRQKAAPAFF
CDR3 length: 16; D gene: TRBD2; J gene: TRBJ2-7; V gene: TRBV20-1; clone size: .; CDR3 DNA: TGCAGTGCTAGAGAAGAGGGACTAGCGGGCCCCTACGAGCAGTACTTC; CDR3 protein: CSAREEGLAGPYEQYF
CDR3 length: 13; D gene: .; J gene: TRBJ2-1; V gene: TRBV5-1; clone size: .; CDR3 DNA: TGCGCCAGCACCATAATCGGGGGCCCCGAGCAGTTCTTC; CDR3 protein: CASTIIGGPEQFF
CDR3 length: 16; D gene: .; J gene: TRBJ1-6; V gene: TRBV7-6; clone size: few; CDR3 DNA: TGTGCCAGCAGCTTAGGGGTGGCAGGGGCTAATTCACCCCTCCACTTT; CDR3 protein: CASSLGVAGANSPLHF
CDR3 length: 15; D gene: .; J gene: TRBJ2-3; V gene: TRBV29-1; clone size: few; CDR3 DNA: TGCAGCGTTGAAGGAGGCGAGGGGTACACAGATACGCAGTATTTT; CDR3 protein: CSVEGGEGYTDTQYF
CDR3 length: 14; D gene: .; J gene: TRBJ2-2; V gene: TRBV7-2; clone size: few; CDR3 DNA: TGTGCCAGCAGTTCGGGGGTAGTTACCGGGGAGCTGTTTTTT; CDR3 protein: CASSSGVVTGELFF
CDR3 length: 14; D gene: .; J gene: TRBJ2-1; V gene: TRBV6-4; clone size: few; CDR3 DNA: TGTGCCAGCAGTCCCGGGACCGAGACTCATGAGCAGTTCTTC; CDR3 protein: CASSPGTETHEQFF
CDR3 length: 13; D gene: .; J gene: TRBJ2-7; V gene: TRBV11-3; clone size: few; CDR3 DNA: TGTGCCACCTCTTCCGGGCCTCTCGTTAGGCAGTACTTC; CDR3 protein: CATSSGPLVRQYF
CDR3 length: 12; D gene: TRBD1; J gene: TRBJ1-2; V gene: TRBV7-9; clone size: once; CDR3 DNA: TGTGCCAGCAGCTTGGAAAGAGGGGGCAACACCTTC; CDR3 protein: CASSLERGGNTF
CDR3 length: 16; D gene: .; J gene: TRBJ1-4; V gene: TRBV4-1; clone size: .; CDR3 DNA: TGCGCCAGCAACCGAGGAGGGGGGTTAGGTTTCGGAAAACTGTTTTTT; CDR3 protein: CASNRGGGLGFGKLFF
CDR3 length: 15; D gene: .; J gene: TRBJ2-5; V gene: TRBV4-3; clone size: .; CDR3 DNA: TGCGCCAGCAGCCAAGATAGGGGGGGACAAGAGACCCAGTACTTC; CDR3 protein: CASSQDRGGQETQYF
CDR3 length: 15; D gene: .; J gene: TRBJ2-7; V gene: TRBV7-9; clone size: .; CDR3 DNA: TGTGCCAGCAGCTCCGGTGTAGGGGCTTCCTACGAGCAGTACTTC; CDR3 protein: CASSSGVGASYEQYF
CDR3 length: 14; D gene: TRBD2; J gene: TRBJ2-7; V gene: TRBV12-3/TRBV12-4; clone size: .; CDR3 DNA: TGTGCCAGCAGCTCTAGCGGGATTAGGAGGGAGCAGTACTTC; CDR3 protein: CASSSSGIRREQYF
CDR3 length: 13; D gene: .; J gene: TRBJ2-7; V gene: TRBV6-5; clone size: few; CDR3 DNA: TGTGCCAGCAGTTATTATACAGGAGTGGAGCAGTACTTC; CDR3 protein: CASSYYTGVEQYF
CDR3 length: 15; D gene: .; J gene: TRBJ2-7; V gene: TRBV6-5; clone size: .; CDR3 DNA: TGTGCCAGCAGTTACTCGATCGACAGAGGCCACGAGCAGTACTTC; CDR3 protein: CASSYSIDRGHEQYF
CDR3 length: 16; D gene: .; J gene: TRBJ1-2; V gene: TRBV12-3/TRBV12-4; clone size: few; CDR3 DNA: TGTGCCAGCAGTCCAAGCGGGAAGGGCACGTATTATGGCTACACCTTC; CDR3 protein: CASSPSGKGTYYGYTF
CDR3 length: 17; D gene: TRBD1; J gene: TRBJ2-6; V gene: TRBV27; clone size: .; CDR3 DNA: TGTGCCAGCAGTTTATACGGGACAGGCTCTGGGGCCAACGTCCTGACTTTC; CDR3 protein: CASSLYGTGSGANVLTF
CDR3 length: 14; D gene: TRBD2; J gene: TRBJ2-1; V gene: TRBV20-1; clone size: once; CDR3 DNA: TGCAGTGCTTCGGGACTAGCGGCTGACAATGAGCAGTTCTTC; CDR3 protein: CSASGLAADNEQFF
CDR3 length: 15; D gene: .; J gene: TRBJ2-1; V gene: TRBV4-3; clone size: few; CDR3 DNA: TGCGCCAGCAGCCAAGGACGAGCCTTTAACAATGAGCAGTTCTTC; CDR3 protein: CASSQGRAFNNEQFF
CDR3 length: 17; D gene: .; J gene: TRBJ1-6; V gene: TRBV4-1; clone size: .; CDR3 DNA: TGCGCCAGCAGCCAGCGGGGCAGGGAGGCTGGTGGTTCACCCCTCCACTTT; CDR3 protein: CASSQRGREAGGSPLHF
CDR3 length: 15; D gene: .; J gene: TRBJ2-7; V gene: TRBV29-1; clone size: .; CDR3 DNA: TGCAGCGTTGAATCGGACAGTAGGTCGCCCTACGAGAAGTACTTC; CDR3 protein: CSVESDSRSPYEKYF
CDR3 length: 16; D gene: TRBD2; J gene: TRBJ2-1; V gene: TRBV7-8; clone size: few; CDR3 DNA: TGTGCCAGCAGAAAAGAAGGCAAGCGGGAGGTGAATGAGCAGTTCTTC; CDR3 protein: CASRKEGKREVNEQFF
CDR3 length: 14; D gene: .; J gene: TRBJ2-2; V gene: TRBV2; clone size: .; CDR3 DNA: TGTGCCAGCACGCTGGGGGAGACCACCGGGGAGCTGTTTTTT; CDR3 protein: CASTLGETTGELFF